Each of the 29 T cell receptor beta chains below was sequenced from the same sample in a study of OX40 agonist ivuxolimab in advanced cancers. The assay was immunoSEQ multiplex PCR, and TCRdb's table has in-frame clones only and misses some. Of approximately 50,000 clones in the sample, 70% to 80% were seen once. The source material was CD4+ or CD8+ T cells sorted from blood, sampled in a trial of the OX40 agonist ivuxolimab. The receptors were sampled from an adult with an advanced solid tumor such as melanoma, head and neck, liver or kidney cancer.

The chain employs TRBV6-5 and TRBJ2-5; a possible D gene is TRBD2 (5 bases). Trimming pared 5 bases from V and 2 bases from J, leaving 15 bases between. Germline values: CDR1 MNHEY, CDR2 SVGAGI. This CDR3 comprises 15 residues. The CDR3, as DNA: TGTGCCAGCAGTGGGAGAGGCACGCCACAAGAGACCCAGTACTTC. It is translated as CASSGRGTPQETQYF.

The chain carries TRBV9 and TRBJ2-1; TRBD2 might be the D (6 bases). The CDR3 extends over 16 amino acids. V lost 0 bases and J lost 2, with 12 bases in between. Per the germline V gene, CDR1 is SGDLS and CDR2 is YYNGEE. In nucleotides, the CDR3 is TGTGCCAGCAGCGTAGTTCCTAGCGTGGCCTACAATGAGCAGTTCTTC. Translating it yields CASSVVPSVAYNEQFF.

The chain has TRBV28 and TRBJ2-1, with D possibly TRBD1 on 5 matching bases. The CDR3 runs to 14 residues. The V gene's germline CDR1 is MDHEN and CDR2 SYDVKM. V dropped 2 bases and J dropped 2 bases, with 7 bases sitting between them. This CDR3 reads CASSLADTYNEQFF. In DNA form, the CDR3 reads TGTGCCAGCAGTTTAGCGGACACCTACAATGAGCAGTTCTTC.

This rearrangement joins TRBV5-1 to TRBJ2-3; 9 bases map to TRBD2. Germline assignment: CDR1 SGHRS and CDR2 YFSETQ. This CDR3 contains 14 residues. The trim removed 4 bases at V and 3 bases at J, leaving 3 bases unmatched. The CDR3 sequence: CASSPTSGTDTQYF. The CDR3 DNA follows: TGCGCCAGCAGCCCCACTAGCGGGACAGATACGCAGTATTTT.

J is TRBJ2-3 and V is TRBV19; tentative D call: TRBD1 (5 bases). CDR1 LNHDA and CDR2 SQIVND come from the germline V gene (reference sequence). This CDR3 has 15 amino acids. V was shortened by 6 bases and J by 2 bases, with 15 bases between the two germline ends. The CDR3 protein is CASRLTGSATDTQYF. CDR3 DNA sequence: TGTGCCAGTAGACTTACAGGTTCGGCCACAGATACGCAGTATTTT. Variable domain in full (rest from reference TRBV19 and TRBJ2-3): DGGITQSPKYLFRKEGQNVTLSCEQNLNHDAMYWYRQDPGQGLRLIYYSQIVNDFQKGDIAEGYSVSREKKESFPLTVTSAQKNPTAFYLCASRLTGSATDTQYFGPGTRLTVL.

The chain combines TRBV7-8 with TRBJ1-2; maybe TRBD1 (5 bases). This CDR3 has 16 residues. Trimming left V 2 bases short and J 1 base short, with 14 bases between. Germline V gene data show CDR1 as SGHVS and CDR2 as FQNEAQ. The CDR3 DNA is TGTGCCAGCAGCTTAACCGACAGTCAATTTAACTATGGCTACACCTTC. It yields the protein CASSLTDSQFNYGYTF.

The rearrangement links TRBV19 to TRBJ1-1; tentatively, D is TRBD1 (5 bases). Germline V gives CDR1 LNHDA, CDR2 SQIVND (reference sequence). With 7 bases removed from V and 3 bases from J, the gap between germline ends came to 15 bases. The CDR3 extends over 14 amino acids. CDR3 protein: CASNRGTTYTEAFF. The CDR3 DNA sequence: TGTGCCAGTAATAGGGGCACTACCTACACTGAAGCTTTCTTT.

V and J are TRBV18 and TRBJ2-5; 12 bases are shared with TRBD1. CDR3 length equals 15 residues. The germline V gene encodes CDR1 KGHSH and CDR2 LQKENI. The V and J ends lost 2 bases and 4 bases, in that order; junction bases with no gene match: 2. The CDR3 sequence: CASSPGTGGLETQYF. The DNA for the CDR3 is TGTGCCAGCTCACCAGGGACAGGGGGCCTAGAGACCCAGTACTTC.

The chain recombines TRBV7-8 with TRBJ2-3; 8 nucleotides align to TRBD2. Germline V gene lookup returns CDR1 SGHVS and CDR2 FQNEAQ. V shed 0 bases and J 2 bases; nucleotides not matched to a gene: 4. The CDR3 is 16 residues long. CDR3 DNA sequence: TGTGCCAGCAGCTTAGCGCTCGGGGGGGCCACAGATACGCAGTATTTT. It translates to CASSLALGGATDTQYF.

This rearrangement joins TRBV6-4 to TRBJ1-1; the D is unclear. V shed 4 bases and J shed 2 bases, with 8 bases lying between them. The CDR3 covers 13 residues. Germline lookup yields CDR1 MRHNA and CDR2 SNTAGT. This CDR3 is CASSVNQNTEAFF. DNA of the CDR3: TGTGCCAGCAGTGTTAACCAAAACACTGAAGCTTTCTTT.

In nucleotides, the CDR3 is TGTGCCAGCAGCTTAGTTCAAGAGACCCAGTACTTC. It translates to CASSLVQETQYF. The genes are TRBV7-2 and TRBJ2-5; D call uncertain. V dropped 1 base and J dropped 2 bases, with 2 bases sitting between them. Per germline, CDR1 SGHTA and CDR2 FQGNSA. The length of the CDR3 is 12 residues. The full variable domain, with the rest looked up from reference TRBV7-2 and TRBJ2-5, is GAGVSQSPSNKVTEKGKDVELRCDPISGHTALYWYRQSLGQGLEFLIYFQGNSAPDKSGLPSDRFSAERTGGSVSTLTIQRTQQEDSAVYLCASSLVQETQYFGPGTRLLVL.

V gene TRBV5-1 combines with J gene TRBJ2-2; a possible D gene is TRBD1 (5 bases). V lost 0 bases and J lost 0, with 6 bases in between. Germline CDR1 is SGHRS and CDR2 is YFSETQ. This CDR3 is built from 15 residues. The CDR3 is CASSLDRPNTGELFF. For the CDR3, the DNA is TGCGCCAGCAGCTTGGACAGGCCGAACACCGGGGAGCTGTTTTTT. The full variable domain, rest sourced from reference TRBV5-1 and TRBJ2-2, is KAGVTQTPRYLIKTRGQQVTLSCSPISGHRSVSWYQQTPGQGLQFLFEYFSETQRNKGNFPGRFSGRQFSNSRSEMNVSTLELGDSALYLCASSLDRPNTGELFFGEGSRLTVL.

V is TRBV25-1 and J is TRBJ1-5, with D uncertain. V shed 2 bases and J shed 2 bases, with 13 bases lying between them. Germline-derived CDR1 and CDR2 are MGHDK and SYGVNS. CDR3 size: 16 residues. CDR3 loop: CASSEAGRAGNQPQHF. The CDR3 DNA follows: TGTGCCAGCAGTGAAGCCGGAAGGGCCGGCAATCAGCCCCAGCATTTT.

This clone was observed a single time. The chain has TRBV14 and TRBJ1-1; D ambiguous. This CDR3 is 13 amino acids long. The germline V gene encodes CDR1 SGHDN and CDR2 FVKESK. The V gene lost 1 base and the J gene lost 5 bases, with 8 bases spanning the gap. CDR3 in DNA: TGTGCCAGCAGCCAAGTCGTGCGGACTGAAGCTTTCTTT. This sequence encodes CASSQVVRTEAFF. Complete variable domain (other parts from reference TRBV14 and TRBJ1-1): EAGVTQFPSHSVIEKGQTVTLRCDPISGHDNLYWYRRVMGKEIKFLLHFVKESKQDESGMPNNRFLAERTGGTYSTLKVQPAELEDSGVYFCASSQVVRTEAFFGQGTRLTVV.

This clone was seen a handful of times. The V and J genes are TRBV30 and TRBJ1-2; 9 bases match TRBD1. The CDR3 consists of 14 residues. Trimming cost V 4 bases and J 4 bases; bases outside gene matches: 7. CDR1 GTSNPN and CDR2 SVGIG come from the germline V gene (reference sequence). The CDR3 sequence is CAWNNRGRGYGYTF. DNA for the CDR3: TGTGCCTGGAATAACAGGGGGCGCGGCTATGGCTACACCTTC.

The chain carries TRBV7-2 and TRBJ1-1; the D is unclear. The V end lost 1 base, the J end lost 8 bases, and 11 bases lay between the germline ends. The CDR3 consists of 13 residues. The germline CDR1 and CDR2 sequences are SGHTA and FQGNSA. CDR3 nucleotides: TGTGCCAGCAGCTTAGTTTGGCAATCCGAAGCTTTCTTT. As protein: CASSLVWQSEAFF.

The chain carries TRBV28 and TRBJ2-7, with TRBD1 matching over 11 bases. The CDR3 is 15 residues long. Germline V lookup: CDR1 MDHEN, CDR2 SYDVKM. With 7 bases clipped from V and 2 bases from J, the junction kept 7 bases outside the gene matches. The CDR3 DNA reads TGTGCCAGCATTACTCCGGGACAGGGGGCCTACGAGCAGTACTTC. Its translation: CASITPGQGAYEQYF.

V and J are TRBV7-9 and TRBJ2-1; D is unresolved. V lost 3 bases and J 2 bases, leaving 2 bases between the germline ends. The germline CDR1 and CDR2 sequences are SEHNR and FQNEAQ (reference sequence). The CDR3 runs to 12 residues. The chain's CDR3 is CASSFTYNEQFF. In DNA form, the CDR3 reads TGTGCCAGCAGCTTTACCTACAATGAGCAGTTCTTC.

The chain carries TRBV5-1 and TRBJ1-2; D gene unclear. Trimming stripped 5 bases from V and 3 bases from J, with 8 bases between. The CDR3 has 12 residues. Germline loops: CDR1 SGHRS, CDR2 YFSETQ. The CDR3 reads CASSPSHYGYTF. The DNA of the CDR3 is TGCGCCAGCAGTCCATCGCACTATGGCTACACCTTC.

The chain recombines TRBV25-1 with TRBJ1-4; D perhaps matches TRBD1 (5 bases). The CDR3 contains 15 residues. Germline loops: CDR1 MGHDK, CDR2 SYGVNS. The ends were cut back, 1 base at V and 8 bases at J, with 14 bases in the middle. DNA of the CDR3: TGTGCCAGCAGTGAATTACGGGACTGGCGCGAAAAACTGTTTTTT. Its protein product is CASSELRDWREKLFF. Variable domain in full (rest from reference TRBV25-1 and TRBJ1-4): EADIYQTPRYLVIGTGKKITLECSQTMGHDKMYWYQQDPGMELHLIHYSYGVNSTEKGDLSSESTVSRIRTEHFPLTLESARPSHTSQYLCASSELRDWREKLFFGSGTQLSVL.

V is TRBV12-5 and J is TRBJ1-1; D is unclear. The CDR3 sequence is 14 residues long. V lost 6 bases and J 1 base, leaving 12 bases between the germline ends. Germline V gene lookup returns CDR1 LGHNT and CDR2 FRNRAP. The DNA of the CDR3 is TGTGCTAGTGGGTCAGGAGTCACGAACACTGAAGCTTTCTTT. Its protein product is CASGSGVTNTEAFF.

This clone has a handful of counts. The chain couples TRBV7-2 to TRBJ2-7; the match to TRBD2 covers 7 bases. V trimming: 1 base; J trimming: 3 bases; junction bases outside the gene matches: 6. This CDR3 spans 15 amino acids. Per germline, CDR1 SGHTA and CDR2 FQGNSA. DNA of the CDR3: TGTGCCAGCAGCTTAGGGGAGGGCCTTTTCTACGAGCAGTACTTC. Translating gives CASSLGEGLFYEQYF.

This clone came up a few times. The chain recombines TRBV11-3 with TRBJ2-2, with 12 nucleotides matching TRBD2. Unmatched junction bases numbered 6, after V lost 0 bases and J lost 1 base. In germline, CDR1 is SGHNT, CDR2 YENEEA. The CDR3 is made up of 19 amino acids. The CDR3 sequence: CASSLDLGLAGLNTGELFF. The CDR3 nucleotides read TGTGCCAGCAGCTTAGATCTTGGACTAGCGGGATTGAACACCGGGGAGCTGTTTTTT.

This sequence joins TRBV10-1 and TRBJ2-5; 8 nucleotides align to TRBD1. Germline V gene sequence: CDR1 WNHNN, CDR2 SYGVQD (reference sequence). The V and J ends lost 3 bases and 5 bases, in that order; junction bases with no gene match: 2. The CDR3 is made up of 13 amino acids. CDR3 in amino acids: CASSERTGETQYF. The CDR3 DNA sequence: TGCGCCAGCAGTGAAAGGACAGGGGAGACCCAGTACTTC.

V is TRBV28 and J is TRBJ1-4, with TRBD1 matching 7 bases. The CDR3 totals 15 residues. CDR1 MDHEN and CDR2 SYDVKM come from the germline V gene. V shed 1 base and J 7 bases; nucleotides not matched to a gene: 6. CDR3 protein: CASSLSGTVGEKLFF. The CDR3 bases are TGTGCCAGCAGTTTATCCGGGACAGTCGGTGAAAAACTGTTTTTT.

The genes are TRBV27 and TRBJ2-2; TRBD2 matches 12 bases. The CDR3 is made up of 16 amino acids. The V gene's germline CDR1 is MNHEY and CDR2 SMNVEV (reference sequence). Trimming removed 5 bases from V and 7 bases from J; junction bases left unmatched: 8. CDR3 amino acids: CASSTWTSGTGGELFF. In nucleotides, the CDR3 is TGTGCCAGCAGTACATGGACTAGCGGGACTGGCGGGGAGCTGTTTTTT.

This clone was detected only a few times. The chain links TRBV9 to TRBJ1-5, with D tentatively TRBD1 (6 bases). The CDR3 sequence is 15 residues long. Per germline, CDR1 SGDLS and CDR2 YYNGEE. V lost 2 bases and J lost 3, with 12 bases in between. This CDR3 reads CASSVGGLTNQPQHF. The DNA for the CDR3 is TGTGCCAGCAGCGTCGGGGGGCTGACCAATCAGCCCCAGCATTTT.

DNA of the CDR3: TGTGCCAGCAGTGACTCAGGGAACTACAATGAGCAGTTCTTC. It translates to CASSDSGNYNEQFF. V gene TRBV2 combines with J gene TRBJ2-1; perhaps TRBD1 as D (5 bases). CDR1 is SNHLY and CDR2 is FYNNEI in the germline V gene. V was pared by 3 bases and J by 3 bases, with 9 bases between. CDR3 length: 14 residues.

V gene TRBV30 combines with J gene TRBJ1-1; the D gene is possibly TRBD1 (5 bases). The CDR3 sequence is 13 residues long. CDR1 is GTSNPN and CDR2 is SVGIG in the germline V gene (reference sequence). Trimming removed 1 base at V and 6 bases at J, with 12 bases between. In DNA, the CDR3 is TGTGCCTGGAGTGAAGGGGTCGTTTCTGAAGCTTTCTTT. It codes for CAWSEGVVSEAFF.